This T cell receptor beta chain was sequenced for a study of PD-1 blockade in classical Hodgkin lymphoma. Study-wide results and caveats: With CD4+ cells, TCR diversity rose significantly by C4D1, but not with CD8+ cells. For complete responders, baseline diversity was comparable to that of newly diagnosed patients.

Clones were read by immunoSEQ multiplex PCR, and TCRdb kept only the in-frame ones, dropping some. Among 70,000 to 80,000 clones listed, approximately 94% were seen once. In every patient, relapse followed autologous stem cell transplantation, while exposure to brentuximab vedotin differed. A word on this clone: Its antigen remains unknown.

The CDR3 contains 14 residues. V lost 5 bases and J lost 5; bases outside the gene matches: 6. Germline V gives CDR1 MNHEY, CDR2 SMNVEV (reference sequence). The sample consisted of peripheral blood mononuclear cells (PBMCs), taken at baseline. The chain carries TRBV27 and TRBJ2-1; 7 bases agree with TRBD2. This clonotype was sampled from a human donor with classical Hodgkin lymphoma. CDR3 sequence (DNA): TGTGCCAGCAGTCCCGGGACTACCGACAATGAGCAGTTCTTC. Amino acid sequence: CASSPGTTDNEQFF.